This T cell receptor beta chain is drawn from a study of OX40 agonist ivuxolimab in advanced cancers. Study-level findings and limits: CD4+ and CD8+ blood T cells expanded clonally by week 6 at 0.1 to 3.0 mg/kg.

Of note for this clone: Its matching antigen is unknown.

Looked up from germline, CDR1 is SGHTA and CDR2 is FQGNSA. CDR3 length: 13 amino acids. V lost 8 bases, J lost 0 bases, and 8 bases lay in between. The method was immunoSEQ multiplex PCR; TCRdb's version includes in-frame clones alone and lacks a portion of them. The sample gives around 61,000 clones, roughly 85% of which show up once; 5% is in the top ten. The sample was CD4+ or CD8+ T cells sorted from blood, taken in a trial of the OX40 agonist ivuxolimab. The TCR sequence derives from an adult with an advanced solid tumor such as melanoma, head and neck, liver or kidney cancer. The V gene is TRBV7-2, the J gene TRBJ1-3; D gene uncertain. The CDR3 coding sequence is TGTGCCAGCGAGAATAGCTCTGGAAACACCATATATTTT. Translated: CASENSSGNTIYF.